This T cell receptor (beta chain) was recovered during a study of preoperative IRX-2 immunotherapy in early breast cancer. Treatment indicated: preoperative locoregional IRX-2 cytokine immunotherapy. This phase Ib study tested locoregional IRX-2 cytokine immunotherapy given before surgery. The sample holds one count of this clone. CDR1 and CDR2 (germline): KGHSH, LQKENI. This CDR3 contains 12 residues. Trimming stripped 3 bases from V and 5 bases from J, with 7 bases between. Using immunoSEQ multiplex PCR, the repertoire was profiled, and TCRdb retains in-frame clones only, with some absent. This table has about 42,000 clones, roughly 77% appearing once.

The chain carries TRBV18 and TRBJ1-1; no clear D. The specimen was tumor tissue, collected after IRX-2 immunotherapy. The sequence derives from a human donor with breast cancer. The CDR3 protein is CASSPAGTEAFF. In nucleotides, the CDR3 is TGTGCCAGCTCACCCGCCGGGACTGAAGCTTTCTTT.